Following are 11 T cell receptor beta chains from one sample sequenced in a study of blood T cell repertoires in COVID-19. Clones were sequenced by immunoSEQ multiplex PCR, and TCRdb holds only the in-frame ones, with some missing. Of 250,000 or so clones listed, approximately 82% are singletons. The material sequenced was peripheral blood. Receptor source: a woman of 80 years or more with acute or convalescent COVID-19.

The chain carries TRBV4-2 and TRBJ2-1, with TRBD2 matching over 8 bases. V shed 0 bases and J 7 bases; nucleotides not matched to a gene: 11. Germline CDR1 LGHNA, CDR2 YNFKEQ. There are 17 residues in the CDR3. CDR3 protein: CASSQDESGGRSNEQFF. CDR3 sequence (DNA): TGTGCCAGCAGCCAAGATGAGTCGGGGGGGCGTTCGAATGAGCAGTTCTTC.

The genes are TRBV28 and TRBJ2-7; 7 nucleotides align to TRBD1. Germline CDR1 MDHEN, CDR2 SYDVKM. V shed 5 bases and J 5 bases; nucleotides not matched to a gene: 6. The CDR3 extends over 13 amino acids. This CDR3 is CASSKQQGNEQYF. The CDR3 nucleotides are TGTGCCAGCAGTAAGCAACAGGGGAACGAGCAGTACTTC.

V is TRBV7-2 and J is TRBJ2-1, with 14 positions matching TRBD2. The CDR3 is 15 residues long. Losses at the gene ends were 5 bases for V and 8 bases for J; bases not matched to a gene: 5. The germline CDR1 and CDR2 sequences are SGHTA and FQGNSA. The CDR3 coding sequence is TGTGCCAGCAGCCCGCGGACTAGCGGGGGGTATGAGCAGTTCTTC. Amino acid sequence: CASSPRTSGGYEQFF.

The CDR3 protein is CASTGLHNEQFF. In DNA form, the CDR3 reads TGTGCCAGCACGGGACTCCACAATGAGCAGTTCTTC. This rearrangement joins TRBV7-9 to TRBJ2-1, with D possibly matching TRBD2 (6 bases). V was shortened by 7 bases and J by 5 bases, with 9 bases between the two germline ends. This CDR3 comprises 12 residues. CDR1 is SEHNR and CDR2 is FQNEAQ in the germline V gene (reference sequence).

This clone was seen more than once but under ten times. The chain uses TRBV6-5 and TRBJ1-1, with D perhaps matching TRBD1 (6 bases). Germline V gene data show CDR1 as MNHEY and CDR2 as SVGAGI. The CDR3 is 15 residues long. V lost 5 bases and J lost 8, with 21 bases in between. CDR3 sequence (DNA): TGTGCCAGCAGTAAACTGTCGACAGGCCAACCCGAAGCTTTCTTT. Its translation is CASSKLSTGQPEAFF.

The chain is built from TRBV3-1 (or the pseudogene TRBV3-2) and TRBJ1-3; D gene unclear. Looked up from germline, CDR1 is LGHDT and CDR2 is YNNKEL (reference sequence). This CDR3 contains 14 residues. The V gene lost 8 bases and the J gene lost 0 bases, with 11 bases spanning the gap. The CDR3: CASGGSNSGNTIYF. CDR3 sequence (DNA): TGTGCCAGCGGCGGCAGTAACTCTGGAAACACCATATATTTT.

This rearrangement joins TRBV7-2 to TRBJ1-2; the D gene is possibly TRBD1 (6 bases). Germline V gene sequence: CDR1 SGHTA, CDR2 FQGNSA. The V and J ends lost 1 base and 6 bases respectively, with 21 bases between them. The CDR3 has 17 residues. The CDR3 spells CASSLESTGGRVHGYTF. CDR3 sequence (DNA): TGTGCCAGCAGCTTAGAATCAACGGGGGGCAGGGTCCATGGCTACACCTTC.

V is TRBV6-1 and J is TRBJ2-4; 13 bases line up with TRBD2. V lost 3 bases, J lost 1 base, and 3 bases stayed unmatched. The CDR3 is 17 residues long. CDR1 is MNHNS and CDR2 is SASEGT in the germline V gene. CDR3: CASSEGLAGLAKNIQYF. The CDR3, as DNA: TGTGCCAGCAGTGAGGGACTAGCGGGATTGGCCAAAAACATTCAGTACTTC.

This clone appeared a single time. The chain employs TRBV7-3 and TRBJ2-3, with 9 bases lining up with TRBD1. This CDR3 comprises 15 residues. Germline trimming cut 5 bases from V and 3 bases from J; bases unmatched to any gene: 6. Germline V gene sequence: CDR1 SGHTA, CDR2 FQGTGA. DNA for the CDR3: TGTGCCAGCAGCCCCGGGACAGGGAGGACAGATACGCAGTATTTT. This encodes CASSPGTGRTDTQYF. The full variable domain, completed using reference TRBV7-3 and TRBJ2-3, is GAGVSQTPSNKVTEKGKYVELRCDPISGHTALYWYRQSLGQGPEFLIYFQGTGAADDSGLPNDRFFAVRPEGSVSTLKIQRTERGDSAVYLCASSPGTGRTDTQYFGPGTRLTVL.

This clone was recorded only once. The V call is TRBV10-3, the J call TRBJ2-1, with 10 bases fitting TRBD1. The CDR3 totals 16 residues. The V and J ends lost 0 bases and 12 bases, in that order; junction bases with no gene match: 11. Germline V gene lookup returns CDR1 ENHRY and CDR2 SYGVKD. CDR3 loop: CAISESPPPTGGWQFF. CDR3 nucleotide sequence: TGTGCCATCAGTGAGTCCCCTCCCCCGACAGGGGGCTGGCAGTTCTTC.

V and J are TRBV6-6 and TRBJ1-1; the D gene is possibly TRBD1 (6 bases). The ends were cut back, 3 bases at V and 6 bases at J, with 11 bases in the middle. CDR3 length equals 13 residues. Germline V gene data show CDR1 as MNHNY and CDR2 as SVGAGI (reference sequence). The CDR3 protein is CASSYQGFAEAFF. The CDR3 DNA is TGTGCCAGCAGTTATCAGGGGTTCGCTGAAGCTTTCTTT.